This TCR beta chain originates from a study of T-cell memory formation after mild COVID-19. This clonotype was detected a few times. The target antigen is unknown. Trimming shortened V by 6 bases and J by 5 bases, and 16 bases separated the two germline ends. This CDR3 comprises 14 residues. Points from the study as a whole: Whether day 37 second-wave clones are SARS-CoV-2-specific was not confirmed. Clones that shrank (day 15 to 85) were balanced CD4/CD8, whereas later expanders leaned CD4+.

TCR alpha and TCR beta cDNA libraries carrying sample barcodes and UMIs were produced by 5'RACE using constant-segment primers. TCRdb passed the 5' RACE reads through MiXCR, listing each CDR3 protein once. The sample has 540,000 or so distinct CDR3 sequences; around 21% are singletons. Material: PBMCs or a T cell subset sorted from them (not recorded which). This sequence originates from an adult woman who had mild COVID-19 (a few samples of this study predate the infection). Cell type and time point are not known. This sequence joins TRBV12-3 or TRBV12-4 and TRBJ1-1; D unclear. The CDR3 DNA is TGTGCCAGCAGCCGATCTGGCTCTAGAACTGAAGCTTTCTTT. Its translation is CASSRSGSRTEAFF.